The 27 T cell receptor beta chains below all came from one sample that was sequenced in a study of blood T cell repertoires in COVID-19 (dated by TCRdb to the early 2020s). The library was produced with the immunoSEQ multiplex PCR assay. This is the immuneACCESS table as TCRdb keeps it, with only in-frame sequences that have V and J called. A part of the clones is gone; compared with another copy, unresolved V genes explain less than half, and the rest is unexplained. Within this sample are approximately 93,000 clones, with around 90% of them counted one time only. In total, the top ten clones hold about 1.9% of the sample. Specimen: peripheral blood. The origin of the receptors is a man in his forties or fifties with COVID-19, enrolled during active disease.

The rearrangement links TRBV19 to TRBJ1-6; 8 bases are a match to TRBD1. The CDR3 covers 16 residues. Unmatched junction bases numbered 6, after V lost 6 bases and J lost 2 bases. Germline CDR1 and CDR2: LNHDA and SQIVND (reference sequence). The CDR3 is CASSHDRGPYNSPLHF. DNA of the CDR3: TGTGCCAGTAGCCATGACAGGGGTCCCTATAATTCACCCCTCCACTTT.

The genes are TRBV2 and TRBJ1-6; D perhaps matches TRBD1 (6 bases). Germline V gene data show CDR1 as SNHLY and CDR2 as FYNNEI. The V gene lost 7 bases and the J gene lost 3 bases, with 13 bases spanning the gap. CDR3 length: 15 residues. CDR3 region: CASTGGWGYNSPLHF. Written as DNA, the CDR3 is TGTGCCAGCACGGGGGGCTGGGGCTATAATTCACCCCTCCACTTT.

This chain links TRBV18 with TRBJ1-1; perhaps TRBD1 as D (5 bases). Looked up from germline, CDR1 is KGHSH and CDR2 is LQKENI. Trimming removed 0 bases at V and 5 bases at J, with 10 bases between. This CDR3 has 14 residues. CDR3 nucleotide sequence: TGTGCCAGCTCACCACCGGGGGGAAGGACTGAAGCTTTCTTT. This codes for CASSPPGGRTEAFF.

J is TRBJ2-3 and V is TRBV6-6, with TRBD2 matching 9 bases. From germline, CDR1 is MNHNY and CDR2 SVGAGI (reference sequence). V shed 11 bases, J shed 0 bases, and the junction held 9 bases outside the gene matches. The CDR3 runs 15 residues. CDR3 sequence (DNA): TGTGCCTTTTCCCGAGCGGGGGGAAGCACAGATACGCAGTATTTT. As protein: CAFSRAGGSTDTQYF.

V is TRBV10-3 and J is TRBJ1-1; D is unresolved. Germline values: CDR1 ENHRY, CDR2 SYGVKD. The CDR3 has 12 amino acids. The germline V and J ends were trimmed by 0 bases and 11 bases, with 10 bases remaining between them. The CDR3 DNA sequence: TGTGCCATCAGTGAGTCGTCCGCTGCGGCTTTCTTT. Translated: CAISESSAAAFF.

This clone was counted only a few times. The chain couples TRBV13 to TRBJ2-5; D unresolved. The V and J ends lost 3 bases and 0 bases respectively, with 5 bases between them. Germline CDR1 reads PRHDT; CDR2 reads FYEKMQ (reference sequence). This CDR3 has 13 residues. The CDR3 DNA follows: TGTGCCAGCAGCTTCTATAACCAAGAGACCCAGTACTTC. Translation gives CASSFYNQETQYF.

The CDR3 bases are TGCGCCAGCAGTGGAGGGAGACCTGAAAAACTGTTTTTT. It is translated as CASSGGRPEKLFF. The rearrangement uses TRBV10-2 and TRBJ1-4; D is uncertain. The CDR3 is 13 amino acids. Germline assignment: CDR1 WSHSY and CDR2 SAAADI. Trimming shortened V by 4 bases and J by 7 bases, and 10 bases separated the two germline ends.

This rearrangement joins TRBV15 to TRBJ2-2; tentative D call: TRBD1 (7 bases). The CDR3 contains 18 residues. From germline, CDR1 is LNHNV and CDR2 YYDKDF (reference sequence). V lost 3 bases and J lost 4, with 21 bases in between. CDR3 DNA: TGTGCCACCAGCAGGAGAACAGGGGCGGGATGGGGCACCGGGGAGCTGTTTTTT. Translated: CATSRRTGAGWGTGELFF.

The chain employs TRBV28 and TRBJ1-6; 7 bases agree with TRBD1. Trimming cost V 6 bases and J 6 bases; bases outside gene matches: 5. The CDR3 is 14 amino acids. CDR1 MDHEN and CDR2 SYDVKM come from the germline V gene. The CDR3 DNA follows: TGTGCCAGCAGGAAGGGACAGCCTAATTCACCCCTCCACTTT. Residues: CASRKGQPNSPLHF.

This clone was counted once. The junction does not match germline at one end; this may be a read error. V usage is TRBV7-7 and J usage is TRBJ2-1; 10 bases agree with TRBD2. This CDR3 has 15 amino acids. The germline V gene encodes CDR1 SSHAT and CDR2 FNYEAQ (reference sequence). The CDR3 region is CASSLALAGANEQFF. DNA for the CDR3: TGTGCTAGCAGCTTAGCCCTAGCGGGGGCCAATGAGCAGTTCTTC.

The rearrangement joins TRBV9 to TRBJ1-1; weak D call: TRBD1 (6 bases). The CDR3 extends over 19 amino acids. The germline V gene has CDR1 SGDLS and CDR2 YYNGEE. Between the trimmed V and J ends, which lost 0 bases and 1 base, there was a span of 22 bases. The CDR3 DNA follows: TGTGCCAGCAGCGTAGTCAGGGGACCCATAAAGGTCCAGAACACTGAAGCTTTCTTT. It yields the protein CASSVVRGPIKVQNTEAFF. Full variable domain (missing parts from reference TRBV9 and TRBJ1-1): DSGVTQTPKHLITATGQRVTLRCSPRSGDLSVYWYQQSLDQGLQFLIQYYNGEERAKGNILERFSAQQFPDLHSELNLSSLELGDSALYFCASSVVRGPIKVQNTEAFFGQGTRLTVV.

V gene TRBV11-2 combines with J gene TRBJ1-6, with D hard to call. The CDR3 is 13 amino acids. Germline-derived CDR1 and CDR2 are SGHAT and FQNNGV. The V end was cut by 5 bases, the J end by 3 bases, with 5 bases between. In nucleotides, the CDR3 is TGTGCCAGCAGCAACAGCTATAATTCACCCCTCCACTTT. The encoded protein is CASSNSYNSPLHF.

V is TRBV18 and J is TRBJ1-1; no firm D call. The CDR3 is made up of 13 amino acids. V lost 3 bases and J lost 0, with 5 bases in between. CDR1 is KGHSH and CDR2 is LQKENI in the germline V gene. CDR3 DNA sequence: TGTGCCAGCTCACCTGACATGAACACTGAAGCTTTCTTT. Residues: CASSPDMNTEAFF.

The V call is TRBV7-2, the J call TRBJ2-5; 7 nucleotides match TRBD2. The V gene end was trimmed by 6 bases and the J gene end by 1 base; junction bases not matched to a gene: 5. This CDR3 has 14 amino acids. The V gene's germline CDR1 is SGHTA and CDR2 FQGNSA. The CDR3 bases are TGTGCCAGCAGGCTGGGGGGGAGCCAAGAGACCCAGTACTTC. As protein: CASRLGGSQETQYF.

This clone was observed once. V usage is TRBV7-9 and J usage is TRBJ1-4; D unresolved. Looked up from germline, CDR1 is SEHNR and CDR2 is FQNEAQ (reference sequence). The CDR3 spans 15 residues. The germline V and J ends were trimmed by 1 base and 4 bases, with 10 bases remaining between them. CDR3 sequence reads: CASSLGGGINEKLFF. The CDR3 DNA sequence: TGTGCCAGCAGCTTAGGAGGCGGAATTAATGAAAAACTGTTTTTT.

The gene calls are TRBV4-1 and TRBJ1-6, with TRBD1 as a possible D gene (5 bases). CDR1 is MGHRA and CDR2 is YSYEKL in the germline V gene. V was trimmed by 4 bases and J by 2 bases, leaving 12 bases between them. The CDR3 loop spans 16 amino acids. The DNA of the CDR3 is TGCGCCAGCAGCCCTCAGGGAAGGGCCTATAATTCACCCCTCCACTTT. Protein product: CASSPQGRAYNSPLHF.

The chain carries TRBV9 and TRBJ2-7; 9 positions match TRBD1. J gave up 3 bases and V 0 bases, and 1 base lay outside the gene matches. The CDR3 length is 14 residues. In germline, CDR1 is SGDLS, CDR2 YYNGEE. The chain's CDR3 is CASSVGTGDYEQYF. The CDR3 DNA reads as TGTGCCAGCAGCGTAGGGACAGGGGACTACGAGCAGTACTTC.

This clone was found once. The genes are TRBV3-1 (or the pseudogene TRBV3-2) and TRBJ1-1, with D uncertain. V gave up 4 bases and J gave up 1 base, with 10 bases separating them. Germline CDR1 reads LGHDT; CDR2 reads YNNKEL (reference sequence). This CDR3 is 14 amino acids long. CDR3 coding DNA: TGTGCCAGCAGCCGGAATCGAGGGAACACTGAAGCTTTCTTT. Protein sequence: CASSRNRGNTEAFF.

The chain combines TRBV29-1 with TRBJ1-2, with D possibly being TRBD1 (5 bases). Germline CDR1 SQVTM, CDR2 ANQGSEA. The CDR3 is 12 amino acids. V lost 4 bases, J lost 7 bases, and 13 bases lay in between. CDR3 sequence (DNA): TGCAGCGTTGGGGCCCAGGGTGGTGGCTACACCTTC. Protein sequence: CSVGAQGGGYTF. The whole variable domain, remainder taken from reference TRBV29-1 and TRBJ1-2, is SAVISQKPSRDICQRGTSLTIQCQVDSQVTMMFWYRQQPGQSLTLIATANQGSEATYESGFVIDKFPISRPNLTFSTLTVSNMSPEDSSIYLCSVGAQGGGYTFGSGTRLTVV.

This clone was counted once. The chain links TRBV19 to TRBJ1-6; no clear D gene. Germline CDR1 LNHDA, CDR2 SQIVND (reference sequence). CDR3 length: 14 residues. V was cut by 4 bases and J by 6 bases, with 10 bases left in between. In DNA form, the CDR3 reads TGTGCCAGTAGTACCCTGGCCCTTAATTCACCCCTCCACTTT. Its protein product is CASSTLALNSPLHF.

The J gene is TRBJ1-2, the V gene TRBV20-1; no firm D call. CDR1 and CDR2 from the germline V gene are DFQATT and SNEGSKA (reference sequence). This CDR3 region has 10 residues. With 5 bases removed from V and 6 bases from J, the gap between germline ends came to 7 bases. The CDR3 reads CSAPGHGYTF. The CDR3 DNA reads TGCAGTGCTCCTGGGCATGGCTACACCTTC.

V usage is TRBV4-1 and J usage is TRBJ2-3; TRBD2 aligns across 10 bases. The CDR3 totals 17 residues. Germline CDR1 is MGHRA and CDR2 is YSYEKL. Unmatched junction bases numbered 9, after V lost 4 bases and J lost 2 bases. The CDR3 region is CASSPLAGAAFTDTQYF. The CDR3 DNA reads TGCGCCAGCAGCCCTCTAGCGGGGGCCGCGTTCACAGATACGCAGTATTTT.

The J gene is TRBJ2-5, the V gene TRBV29-1; 7 nucleotides agree with TRBD1. V shed 5 bases, J shed 1 base, and the junction held 4 bases outside the gene matches. CDR3 length: 13 amino acids. Germline CDR1 is SQVTM and CDR2 is ANQGSEA. Here the CDR3 DNA reads TGCAGCGTTAAACAGGGGACCCAAGAGACCCAGTACTTC. It translates to CSVKQGTQETQYF.

The CDR3 here is CASSSKGAADGNEQFF. In DNA form, the CDR3 reads TGTGCCAGCTCATCCAAGGGGGCCGCTGATGGCAATGAGCAGTTCTTC. The chain links TRBV18 to TRBJ2-1; TRBD1 agrees at 7 bases. The junction had 13 bases not matched to a gene; V was cut back by 5 bases and J by 6 bases. The CDR3 loop spans 16 amino acids. Germline CDR1 and CDR2: KGHSH and LQKENI.

This clone was seen once. The chain employs TRBV3-1 (or the pseudogene TRBV3-2) and TRBJ2-3, with D perhaps matching TRBD2 (6 bases). CDR1 and CDR2 (germline): LGHDT, YNNKEL (reference sequence). The CDR3 contains 13 residues. V gave up 8 bases and J gave up 5 bases, with 14 bases separating them. The CDR3 loop is CASGGGAGDTQYF. CDR3 sequence (DNA): TGTGCCAGCGGAGGCGGGGCGGGAGATACGCAGTATTTT.

The chain has TRBV19 and TRBJ1-1; possible D gene TRBD1, 6 bases. Germline V gene lookup returns CDR1 LNHDA and CDR2 SQIVND (reference sequence). V was clipped by 6 bases and J by 1 base, with 12 bases between them. This CDR3 contains 14 residues. CDR3: CASRPGTTNTEAFF. The CDR3 coding sequence is TGTGCCAGTAGACCCGGGACAACGAACACTGAAGCTTTCTTT. The full variable domain, its missing parts supplied by reference TRBV19 and TRBJ1-1, is DGGITQSPKYLFRKEGQNVTLSCEQNLNHDAMYWYRQDPGQGLRLIYYSQIVNDFQKGDIAEGYSVSREKKESFPLTVTSAQKNPTAFYLCASRPGTTNTEAFFGQGTRLTVV.

The rearrangement joins TRBV7-2 to TRBJ1-5, with a tentative D call TRBD1 (6 bases). Trimming pared 1 base from V and 5 bases from J, leaving 15 bases between. Germline-derived CDR1 and CDR2 are SGHTA and FQGNSA. CDR3 length: 16 residues. CDR3 sequence: CASSLVGARVDQPQHF. As DNA, the CDR3 is TGTGCCAGCAGCTTAGTGGGGGCGCGGGTGGATCAGCCCCAGCATTTT.